The clone carrying this T cell receptor beta chain was observed a handful of times. Its antigen is still unknown. This record comes from a study of human T cells and chemical hapten exposure. TCRdb called the RACE reads again in MiXCR, with one record for every CDR3 protein. The data show roughly 180,000 distinct CDR3 sequences, about 20% seen once. Documented time point: patch test 1, 2 weeks after DPC sensitization. The sample's treatment: therapeutic diphenylcyclopropenone sensitization with weekly scalp DPC. Ahead of applying each patch test, blood was sampled. Study-level findings and limits: No shift was seen in TCRs above 1 in 1000 frequency with DPC sensitization.

The sample here was whole blood, taken in connection with sensitization to the hapten diphenylcyclopropenone (DPC). The sequence came from a woman aged 50 to 60 with alopecia areata. Some clones in this sample may be carry-over from other donors' samples.

CDR3 in DNA: TGTGCCAGCACCTCTCCGGCGGGGACTGGGGATACGCAGTATTTT. Its protein product is CASTSPAGTGDTQYF. This chain connects TRBV7-6 to TRBJ2-3, with D possibly TRBD2 on 6 matching bases. The V end lost 7 bases, the J end lost 6 bases, and 20 bases lay between the germline ends. CDR3 length equals 15 residues. In germline, CDR1 is SGHVS, CDR2 FNYEAQ.